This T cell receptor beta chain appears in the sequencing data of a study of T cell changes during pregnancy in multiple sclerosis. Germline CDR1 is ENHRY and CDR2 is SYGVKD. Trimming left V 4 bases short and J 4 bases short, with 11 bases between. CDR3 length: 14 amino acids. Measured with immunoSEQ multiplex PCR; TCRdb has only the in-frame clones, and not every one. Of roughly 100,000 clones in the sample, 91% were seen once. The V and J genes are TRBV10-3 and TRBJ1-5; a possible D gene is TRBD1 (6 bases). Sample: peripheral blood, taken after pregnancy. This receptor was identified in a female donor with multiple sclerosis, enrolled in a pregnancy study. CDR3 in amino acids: CAISASGANQPQHF. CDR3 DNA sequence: TGTGCCATCAGTGCATCAGGGGCGAATCAGCCCCAGCATTTT.